This passage covers 23 T cell receptor beta chains from one sample sequenced in a study of blood T cells in healthy people across ages (dated by TCRdb to the mid-2010s). Library generation was performed with 5' RACE. Sequencing relied on an Illumina HiSeq 2500. A second PCR of about 6 to 11 cycles was performed with a sample-barcoded 5' primer and a J-beta primer mix. TCRdb passed the public sequencing reads through fastp at Q25 and MiXCR, retaining productive beta sequences. Entries that share a CDR3 protein sequence are merged under the most common genes and DNA. The sample has 350,000 to 450,000 distinct CDR3 sequences on record, about 49% of them singletons. The ten most abundant clones make up under 65% of the sample. The sample consisted of blood. The source is a man between 60 and 75 years old in good health.

This rearrangement joins TRBV27 to TRBJ2-3; D not certain. Germline CDR1 MNHEY, CDR2 SMNVEV (reference sequence). The CDR3 length is 12 residues. The V end lost 8 bases, the J end lost 5 bases, and 11 bases lay between the germline ends. CDR3 amino acids: CASASKGDTQYF. In DNA, the CDR3 is TGTGCCAGCGCTTCGAAGGGAGATACGCAGTATTTT.

The genes are TRBV7-2 and TRBJ2-7; 7 positions agree with TRBD2. From germline, CDR1 is SGHTA and CDR2 FQGNSA. V was clipped by 5 bases and J by 3 bases; unmatched bases: 16. There are 17 residues in the CDR3. Here the CDR3 DNA reads TGTGCCAGCAGCCCAGGCCGCGGACTTCCGGGGGGCTACGAGCAGTACTTC. Its protein product is CASSPGRGLPGGYEQYF.

This chain uses TRBV24-1 with TRBJ1-1; D gene ambiguous. CDR3 size: 13 residues. V was shortened by 4 bases and J by 4 bases, with 9 bases between the two germline ends. Germline V lookup: CDR1 KGHDR, CDR2 SFDVKD. The CDR3 DNA reads TGTGCCACCAGTGAGGAGCCCGGCACTGAAGCTTTCTTT. This sequence encodes CATSEEPGTEAFF.

The chain combines TRBV5-5 with TRBJ2-7; D is undetermined. The CDR3 length is 13 residues. Per the germline V gene, CDR1 is SGHKS and CDR2 is YYEKEE (reference sequence). V lost 4 bases, J lost 3 bases, and 11 bases lay in between. The CDR3 bases are TGTGCCAGCAGCGCTGGACGGATCTACGAGCAGTACTTC. Encoded protein: CASSAGRIYEQYF. Supplemented by reference TRBV5-5 and TRBJ2-7, the full variable domain reads DAGVTQSPTHLIKTRGQQVTLRCSPISGHKSVSWYQQVLGQGPQFIFQYYEKEERGRGNFPDRFSARQFPNYSSELNVNALLLGDSALYLCASSAGRIYEQYFGPGTRLTVT.

J is TRBJ2-3 and V is TRBV20-1, with D perhaps matching TRBD1 (5 bases). This CDR3 has 12 amino acids. Germline V gene lookup returns CDR1 DFQATT and CDR2 SNEGSKA (reference sequence). V was pared by 4 bases and J by 4 bases, with 9 bases between. CDR3 sequence reads: CSANRQSDTQYF. The CDR3 DNA follows: TGCAGTGCTAACCGACAGTCAGATACGCAGTATTTT.

The gene calls are TRBV20-1 and TRBJ2-7; 11 bases are a match to TRBD1. The CDR3 runs to 14 residues. Germline V gene lookup returns CDR1 DFQATT and CDR2 SNEGSKA (reference sequence). The J segment lost 4 bases and the V segment lost 6 bases, leaving 8 bases of the junction unmatched. The CDR3 DNA sequence: TGCAGTGCGGAAGCCGGGACAGGGGGTTACGAGCAGTACTTC. This gives the protein CSAEAGTGGYEQYF.

This clonotype appeared a few times. This chain links TRBV3-1 with TRBJ2-3; D may correspond to TRBD1 or TRBD2 (5 bases each). The CDR3 spans 15 residues. CDR1 and CDR2 (germline): LGHDT, YNNKEL (reference sequence). The V gene lost 2 bases and the J gene lost 5 bases, with 14 bases spanning the gap. CDR3 nucleotides: TGTGCCAGCAGCCAACTGGCCGGGGCGGGAGATACGCAGTATTTT. Its protein product is CASSQLAGAGDTQYF.

This clonotype was counted only a few times. V gene TRBV6-1 combines with J gene TRBJ2-5; 7 bases agree with TRBD1. The CDR3 is 18 residues long. V was pared by 8 bases and J by 6 bases, with 24 bases of the junction left unmatched. The germline V gene has CDR1 MNHNS and CDR2 SASEGT. In DNA form, the CDR3 reads TGTGCCAGCTCCCCGTCCGGGACAGCCTTTGTCGTATTAAAGACCCAGTACTTC. It yields the protein CASSPSGTAFVVLKTQYF.

J is TRBJ2-5 and V is TRBV7-2, with 10 bases that match TRBD2. The J call may be faulty, since TRBJ2-7 better matches the DNA end. This CDR3 spans 16 amino acids. Germline CDR1 reads SGHTA; CDR2 reads FQGNSA. For the CDR3, the DNA is TGTGCCAGCAGCCCTATCCCCCTAGCGGGAGCGGCCGAGCAGTACTTC. Translating it yields CASSPIPLAGAAEQYF.

The V call is TRBV7-2, the J call TRBJ2-1, with 10 bases matching TRBD1. This CDR3 contains 16 residues. Trimming at V came to 0 bases and at J to 6 bases, leaving 5 bases not matched to a gene. Germline V CDR1 and CDR2: SGHTA, FQGNSA. CDR3 DNA sequence: TGTGCCAGCAGCTTAGCGGGACAGGGGACACCCAATGAGCAGTTCTTC. It codes for CASSLAGQGTPNEQFF. The full variable domain, in which reference TRBV7-2 and TRBJ2-1 provide the parts outside the CDR3, is GAGVSQSPSNKVTEKGKDVELRCDPISGHTALYWYRQSLGQGLEFLIYFQGNSAPDKSGLPSDRFSAERTGGSVSTLTIQRTQQEDSAVYLCASSLAGQGTPNEQFFGPGTRLTVL.

The rearrangement uses TRBV7-2 and TRBJ2-3, with TRBD2 identical over 7 bases. CDR1 is SGHTA, CDR2 FQGNSA, per germline. Losses at the gene ends were 2 bases for V and 1 base for J; bases not matched to a gene: 9. The CDR3 runs 17 residues. In DNA form, the CDR3 reads TGTGCCAGCAGCTTAAGAGGAGCGGGACCTGGCACAGATACGCAGTATTTT. This sequence encodes CASSLRGAGPGTDTQYF.

This clonotype showed up just a few times. The chain uses TRBV3-1 and TRBJ2-7; D is undetermined. This CDR3 has 13 residues. Germline V gene sequence: CDR1 LGHDT, CDR2 YNNKEL (reference sequence). V was clipped by 0 bases and J by 6 bases, with 9 bases between them. CDR3 coding DNA: TGTGCCAGCAGCCAAGATTGGATCGGCGAGCAGTACTTC. Amino acids: CASSQDWIGEQYF.

The V call is TRBV2, the J call TRBJ2-1; D remains ambiguous. The germline CDR1 and CDR2 sequences are SNHLY and FYNNEI. CDR3 length equals 14 residues. With 6 bases removed from V and 2 bases from J, the gap between germline ends came to 11 bases. CDR3 sequence (DNA): TGTGCCAGCAGGAAGGACCAGACCTACAATGAGCAGTTCTTC. Translating gives CASRKDQTYNEQFF.

The chain has TRBV7-2 and TRBJ2-3, with TRBD1 as a possible D gene (7 bases). Trimming pared 5 bases from V and 1 base from J, leaving 13 bases between. The CDR3 is made up of 15 amino acids. Germline V gene data show CDR1 as SGHTA and CDR2 as FQGNSA. This chain's CDR3 is CASSRQGGRTDTQYF. CDR3 nucleotides: TGTGCCAGCAGCCGCCAGGGGGGCCGCACAGATACGCAGTATTTT.

The chain combines TRBV7-9 with TRBJ1-1; TRBD1 might be the D (6 bases). This CDR3 spans 13 amino acids. The V end lost 5 bases, the J end lost 5 bases, and 12 bases lay between the germline ends. Germline CDR1 SEHNR, CDR2 FQNEAQ (reference sequence). This CDR3 reads CASSPRQATEAFF. The CDR3 DNA is TGTGCCAGCAGCCCGAGACAGGCGACTGAAGCTTTCTTT.

The chain is built from TRBV30 and TRBJ2-4; 7 bases agree with TRBD2. TRBJ2-7 explains the end of the DNA better; the J call may be wrong. The CDR3 is made up of 14 amino acids. Germline assignment: CDR1 GTSNPN and CDR2 SVGIG (reference sequence). The CDR3 DNA reads TGTGCCTGGAGTGGAGCGGGGAATCTCTACGAGCAGTACTTC. Translated, it gives CAWSGAGNLYEQYF.

The J gene is TRBJ2-4, the V gene TRBV3-1; D is perhaps TRBD2 (5 bases). Germline loops: CDR1 LGHDT, CDR2 YNNKEL (reference sequence). The CDR3 runs to 15 residues. V lost 1 base to trimming and J lost 0 bases, with 7 bases between them. The CDR3 region is CASSQGAGAKNIQYF. The CDR3 DNA reads as TGTGCCAGCAGCCAAGGGGCGGGAGCCAAAAACATTCAGTACTTC.

The genes are TRBV20-1 and TRBJ2-1; 8 nucleotides line up with TRBD2. CDR1 and CDR2 from the germline V gene are DFQATT and SNEGSKA (reference sequence). V lost 5 bases, J lost 2 bases, and 5 bases stayed unmatched. This CDR3 has 14 amino acids. CDR3 protein: CSAAPGLAYNEQFF. The CDR3 bases are TGCAGTGCTGCCCCGGGACTAGCCTACAATGAGCAGTTCTTC.

There are a few counts of this clonotype. The chain joins TRBV7-3 to TRBJ2-3, with D possibly TRBD2 on 5 matching bases. Deletions cut 5 bases from V and 6 bases from J, with 21 bases between. The CDR3 is 16 residues long. In germline, CDR1 is SGHTA, CDR2 FQGTGA. The CDR3 DNA follows: TGTGCCAGCAGCCCAGGCCCTAGTACCCGCGGGGATACGCAGTATTTT. This codes for CASSPGPSTRGDTQYF.

This clonotype was seen a single time. V usage is TRBV6-1 and J usage is TRBJ1-5; D is uncertain. Deletions cut 3 bases from V and 0 bases from J, with 6 bases between. There are 14 residues in the CDR3. Germline CDR1 MNHNS, CDR2 SASEGT. The CDR3 sequence: CASSEYYSNQPQHF. The CDR3 bases are TGTGCCAGCAGTGAGTACTATAGCAATCAGCCCCAGCATTTT.

There are a few counts of this clonotype. V gene TRBV29-1 combines with J gene TRBJ2-5; 8 bases line up with TRBD1. With the DNA end fitting TRBJ2-7 better, the J assignment may be wrong. There are 13 residues in the CDR3. Germline-derived CDR1 and CDR2 are SQVTM and ANQGSEA. DNA of the CDR3: TGCAGCGTTGAGGCAGGGGGCCATGGCGAGCAGTACTTC. Amino acids: CSVEAGGHGEQYF.

This clonotype was counted only a few times. V and J are TRBV10-3 and TRBJ1-2, with D unresolved. Between the trimmed V and J ends, which lost 7 bases and 5 bases, there was a span of 14 bases. The CDR3 consists of 13 residues. Germline CDR1 and CDR2: ENHRY and SYGVKD. The CDR3: CAINPSPGYGYTF. The CDR3 DNA reads as TGTGCCATCAACCCGAGTCCGGGTTATGGCTACACCTTC.

A note on this clonotype: The junction shows a germline mismatch at one end, possibly a read error. The chain links TRBV20-1 to TRBJ2-1, with D perhaps TRBD2 (6 bases). The germline CDR1 and CDR2 sequences are DFQATT and SNEGSKA (reference sequence). The CDR3 totals 14 residues. The CDR3 spells CSASRDSGYDEQFF. The CDR3 DNA follows: TGCAGTGCTAGCAGGGATAGCGGCTACGATGAGCAGTTCTTC.